The source of this TCR beta chain is a study of blood T cell repertoires in COVID-19. Study background: The study drew acute and convalescent COVID-19 samples from the United States, Italy and Spain. PBMCs, B-cell-depleted T cells, or T cells were the source of the cDNA or gDNA that made up the material.

Original data processing: Nucleated cell counts were estimated from reference gene primer amplification. Profiled with immunoSEQ multiplex PCR; TCRdb holds only in-frame clones, not every one. V, J and clone size are taken as reported in that table, and D and trimming were inferred from the DNA itself. The data show under 300,000 clones, approximately 82% seen once. CDR1 and CDR2 from the germline V gene are MNHEY and SVGEGT. V dropped 2 bases and J dropped 5 bases, with 6 bases sitting between them. The CDR3 has 12 amino acids. This TCR was recovered from a woman older than 75 with active or convalescent COVID-19. The specimen was peripheral blood. V gene TRBV6-2 or TRBV6-3 combines with J gene TRBJ1-2; unclear D gene. The CDR3 protein is CASSYQRYGYTF. DNA of the CDR3: TGTGCCAGCAGTTACCAGCGGTATGGCTACACCTTC.